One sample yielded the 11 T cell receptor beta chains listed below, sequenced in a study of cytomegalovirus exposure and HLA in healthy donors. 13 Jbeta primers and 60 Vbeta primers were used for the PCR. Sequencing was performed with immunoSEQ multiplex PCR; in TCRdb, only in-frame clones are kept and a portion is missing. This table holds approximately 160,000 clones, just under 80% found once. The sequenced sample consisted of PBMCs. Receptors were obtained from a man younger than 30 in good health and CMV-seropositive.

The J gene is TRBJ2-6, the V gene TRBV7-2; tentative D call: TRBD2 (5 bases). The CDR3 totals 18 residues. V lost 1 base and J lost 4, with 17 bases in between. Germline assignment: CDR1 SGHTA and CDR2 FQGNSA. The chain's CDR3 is CASSLVFERGAGANVLTF. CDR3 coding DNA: TGTGCCAGCAGCTTAGTATTCGAACGGGGTGCAGGGGCCAACGTCCTGACTTTC.

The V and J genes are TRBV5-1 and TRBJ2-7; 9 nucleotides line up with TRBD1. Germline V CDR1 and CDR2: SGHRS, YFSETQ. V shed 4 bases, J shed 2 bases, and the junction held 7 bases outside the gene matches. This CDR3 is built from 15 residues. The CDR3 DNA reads TGCGCCAGCAGCCCGGGACAGGGCTTCACCTACGAGCAGTACTTC. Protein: CASSPGQGFTYEQYF.

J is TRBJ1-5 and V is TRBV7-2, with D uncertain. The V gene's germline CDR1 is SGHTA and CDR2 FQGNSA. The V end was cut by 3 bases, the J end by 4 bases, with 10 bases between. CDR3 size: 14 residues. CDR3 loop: CASSFTGSNQPQHF. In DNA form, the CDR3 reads TGTGCCAGCAGCTTCACGGGGTCTAATCAGCCCCAGCATTTT.

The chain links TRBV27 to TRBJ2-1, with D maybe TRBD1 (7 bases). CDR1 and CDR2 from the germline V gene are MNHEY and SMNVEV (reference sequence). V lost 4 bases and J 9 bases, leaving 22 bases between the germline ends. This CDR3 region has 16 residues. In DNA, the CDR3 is TGTGCCAGCAGTTCGGTGAGGAGGGGGCCTCTCAGTGAGCAGTTCTTC. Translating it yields CASSSVRRGPLSEQFF.

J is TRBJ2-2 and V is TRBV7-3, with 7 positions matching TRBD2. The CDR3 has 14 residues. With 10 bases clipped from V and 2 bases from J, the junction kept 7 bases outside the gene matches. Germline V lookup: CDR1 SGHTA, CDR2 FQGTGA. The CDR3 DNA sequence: TGTGCCACCTCTGGGGGGGGTAACACCGGGGAGCTGTTTTTT. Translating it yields CATSGGGNTGELFF.

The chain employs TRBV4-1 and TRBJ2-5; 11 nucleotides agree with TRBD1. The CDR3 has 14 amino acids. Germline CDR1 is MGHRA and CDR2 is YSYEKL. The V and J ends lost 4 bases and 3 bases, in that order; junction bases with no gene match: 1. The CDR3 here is CASSPGQGEETQYF. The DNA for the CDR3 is TGCGCCAGCAGCCCGGGACAGGGGGAAGAGACCCAGTACTTC.

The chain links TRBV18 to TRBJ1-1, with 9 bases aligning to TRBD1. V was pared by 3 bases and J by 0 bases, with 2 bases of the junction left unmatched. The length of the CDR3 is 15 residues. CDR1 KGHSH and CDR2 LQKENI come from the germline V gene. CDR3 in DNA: TGTGCCAGCTCACCTGGGACAGGGTTGAACACTGAAGCTTTCTTT. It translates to CASSPGTGLNTEAFF.

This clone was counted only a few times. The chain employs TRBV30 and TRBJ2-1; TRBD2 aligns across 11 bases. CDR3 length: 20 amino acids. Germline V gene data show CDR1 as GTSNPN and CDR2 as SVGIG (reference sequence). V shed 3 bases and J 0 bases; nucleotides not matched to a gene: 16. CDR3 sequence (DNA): TGTGCCTGGAGCCGCTCCTCCCTAGCGGGAGGACTCTACTCCTACAATGAGCAGTTCTTC. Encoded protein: CAWSRSSLAGGLYSYNEQFF.

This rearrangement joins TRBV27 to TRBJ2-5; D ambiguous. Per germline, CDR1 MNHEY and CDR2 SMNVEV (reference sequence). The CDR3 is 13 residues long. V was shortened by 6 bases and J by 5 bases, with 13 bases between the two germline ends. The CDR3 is CASRQTPWETQYF. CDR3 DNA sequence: TGTGCCAGCAGGCAGACTCCTTGGGAGACCCAGTACTTC.

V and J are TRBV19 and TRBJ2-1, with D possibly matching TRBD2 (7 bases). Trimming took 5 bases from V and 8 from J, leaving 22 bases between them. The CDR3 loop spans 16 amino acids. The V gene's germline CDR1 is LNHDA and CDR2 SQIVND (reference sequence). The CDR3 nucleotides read TGTGCCAGTAGTCCCCGGTTGATAAAAGGGGGGGATGAGCAGTTCTTC. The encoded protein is CASSPRLIKGGDEQFF.

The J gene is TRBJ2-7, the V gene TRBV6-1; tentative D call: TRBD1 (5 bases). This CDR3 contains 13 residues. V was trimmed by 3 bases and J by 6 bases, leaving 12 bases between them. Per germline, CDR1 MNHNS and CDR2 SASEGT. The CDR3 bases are TGTGCCAGCAGTGAGCCAGGGCTAGTCGAGCAGTACTTC. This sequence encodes CASSEPGLVEQYF.